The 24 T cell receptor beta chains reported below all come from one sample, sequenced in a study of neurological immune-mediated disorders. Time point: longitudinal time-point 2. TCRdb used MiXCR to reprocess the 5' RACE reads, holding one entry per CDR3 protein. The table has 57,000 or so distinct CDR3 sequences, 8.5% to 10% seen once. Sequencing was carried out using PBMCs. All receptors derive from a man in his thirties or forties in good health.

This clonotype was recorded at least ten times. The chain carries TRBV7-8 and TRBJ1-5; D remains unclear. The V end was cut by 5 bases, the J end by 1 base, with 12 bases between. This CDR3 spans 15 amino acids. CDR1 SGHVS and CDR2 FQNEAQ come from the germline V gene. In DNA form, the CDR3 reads TGTGCCAGCAGCCCGTTGGTCGGAAGCAATCAGCCCCAGCATTTT. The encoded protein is CASSPLVGSNQPQHF.

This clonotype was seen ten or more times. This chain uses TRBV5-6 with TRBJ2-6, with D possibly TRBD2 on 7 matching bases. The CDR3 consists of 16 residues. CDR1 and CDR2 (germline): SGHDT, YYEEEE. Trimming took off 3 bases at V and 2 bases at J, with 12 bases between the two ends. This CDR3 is CASSWGGRAGANVLTF. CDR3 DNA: TGTGCCAGCAGCTGGGGGGGGCGAGCTGGGGCCAACGTCCTGACTTTC.

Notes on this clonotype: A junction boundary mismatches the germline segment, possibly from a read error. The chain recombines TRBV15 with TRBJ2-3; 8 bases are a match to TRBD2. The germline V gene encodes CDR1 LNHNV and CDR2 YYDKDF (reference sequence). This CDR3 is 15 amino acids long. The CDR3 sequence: CATSGSAGAADTKYF. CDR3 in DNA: TGTGCCACCAGCGGTTCAGCGGGAGCAGCAGATACGAAGTATTTT.

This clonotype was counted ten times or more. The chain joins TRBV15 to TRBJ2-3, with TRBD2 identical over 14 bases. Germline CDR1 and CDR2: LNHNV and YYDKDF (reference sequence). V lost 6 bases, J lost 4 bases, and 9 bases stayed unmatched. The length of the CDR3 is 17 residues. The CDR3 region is CATREEPTSGGADTQYF. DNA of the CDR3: TGTGCCACCAGGGAAGAACCGACTAGCGGGGGGGCAGATACGCAGTATTTT.

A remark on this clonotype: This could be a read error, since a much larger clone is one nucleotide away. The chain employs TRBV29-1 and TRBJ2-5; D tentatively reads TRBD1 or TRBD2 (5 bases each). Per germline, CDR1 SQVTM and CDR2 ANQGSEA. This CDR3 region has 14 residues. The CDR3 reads CGVSSGTAKETQYF. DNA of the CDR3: TGCGGCGTTTCCTCCGGGACGGCAAAAGAGACCCAGTACTTC.

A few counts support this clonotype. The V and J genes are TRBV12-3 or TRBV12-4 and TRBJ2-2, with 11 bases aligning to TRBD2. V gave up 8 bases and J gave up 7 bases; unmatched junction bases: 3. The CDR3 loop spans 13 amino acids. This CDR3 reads CASQLAGDGELFF. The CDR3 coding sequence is TGTGCCAGCCAACTAGCGGGAGACGGGGAGCTGTTTTTT.

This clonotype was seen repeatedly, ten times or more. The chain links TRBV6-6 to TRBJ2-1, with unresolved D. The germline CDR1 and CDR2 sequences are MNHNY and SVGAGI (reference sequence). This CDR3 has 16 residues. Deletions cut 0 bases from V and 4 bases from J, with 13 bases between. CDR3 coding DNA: TGTGCCAGCAGTTACTCCCTTGCGTCTGGGTACAATGAGCAGTTCTTC. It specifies CASSYSLASGYNEQFF.

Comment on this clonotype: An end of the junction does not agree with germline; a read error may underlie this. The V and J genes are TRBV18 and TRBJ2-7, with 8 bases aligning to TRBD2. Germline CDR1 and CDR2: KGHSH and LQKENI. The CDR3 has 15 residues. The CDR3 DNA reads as TGTGCCAGCTCACTAACTAGCGGCAGCTCCTACGACCAGTACTTC. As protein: CASSLTSGSSYDQYF.

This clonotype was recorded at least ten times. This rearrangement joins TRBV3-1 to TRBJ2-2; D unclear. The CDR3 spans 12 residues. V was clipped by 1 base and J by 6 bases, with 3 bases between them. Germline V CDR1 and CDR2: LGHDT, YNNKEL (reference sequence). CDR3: CASSQVSGELFF. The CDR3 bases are TGTGCCAGCAGCCAAGTCTCCGGGGAGCTGTTTTTT.

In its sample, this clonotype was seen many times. CDR3 sequence reads: CASSPAGLNEKLFF. As DNA, the CDR3 is TGCGCCAGCAGCCCCGCCGGACTTAATGAAAAACTGTTTTTT. The genes are TRBV5-1 and TRBJ1-4; D gene unclear. Looked up from germline, CDR1 is SGHRS and CDR2 is YFSETQ. CDR3 length: 14 residues. V lost 4 bases, J lost 4 bases, and 11 bases lay in between.

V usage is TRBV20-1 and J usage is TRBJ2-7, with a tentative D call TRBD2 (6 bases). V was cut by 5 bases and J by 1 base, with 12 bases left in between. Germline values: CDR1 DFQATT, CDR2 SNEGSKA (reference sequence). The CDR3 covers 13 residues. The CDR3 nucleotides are TGCAGTGCTGGGGGGACGGCATCCTACGAGCAGTACTTC. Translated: CSAGGTASYEQYF.

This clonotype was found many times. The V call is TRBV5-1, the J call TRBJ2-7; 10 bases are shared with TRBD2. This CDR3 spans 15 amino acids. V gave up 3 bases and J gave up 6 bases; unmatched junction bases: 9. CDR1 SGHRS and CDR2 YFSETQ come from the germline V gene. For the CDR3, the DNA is TGCGCCAGCAGCTCTACTAGCGGGAATCCGTTCGAGCAGTACTTC. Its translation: CASSSTSGNPFEQYF.

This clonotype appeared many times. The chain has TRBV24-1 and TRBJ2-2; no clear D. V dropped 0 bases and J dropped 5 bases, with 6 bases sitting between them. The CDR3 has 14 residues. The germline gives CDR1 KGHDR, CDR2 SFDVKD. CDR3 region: CATSDLRDTGELFF. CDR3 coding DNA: TGTGCCACCAGTGATTTGAGGGATACCGGGGAGCTGTTTTTT.

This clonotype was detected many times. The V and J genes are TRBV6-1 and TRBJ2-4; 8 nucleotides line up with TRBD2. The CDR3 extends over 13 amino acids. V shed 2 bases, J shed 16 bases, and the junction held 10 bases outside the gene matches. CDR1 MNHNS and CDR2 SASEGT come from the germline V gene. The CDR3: CASSEIRTSWGYF. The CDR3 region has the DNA TGTGCCAGCAGTGAAATAAGGACTAGCTGGGGTTACTTC.

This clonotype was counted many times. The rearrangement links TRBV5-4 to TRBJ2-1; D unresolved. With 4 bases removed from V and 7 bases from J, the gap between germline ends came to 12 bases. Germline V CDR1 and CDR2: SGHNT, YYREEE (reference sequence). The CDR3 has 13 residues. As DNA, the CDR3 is TGTGCCAGCAGCCGTTGGGGTGGAAATGAGCAGTTCTTC. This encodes CASSRWGGNEQFF.

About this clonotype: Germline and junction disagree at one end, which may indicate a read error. CDR3 in amino acids: CASSSQGRATEHYF. Here the CDR3 DNA reads TGTGCCAGCAGTTCCCAGGGACGGGCAACCGAGCACTACTTC. This chain joins TRBV12-3 or TRBV12-4 and TRBJ2-7, with D perhaps assigned TRBD1 or TRBD2 (5 bases each). The length of the CDR3 is 14 residues.

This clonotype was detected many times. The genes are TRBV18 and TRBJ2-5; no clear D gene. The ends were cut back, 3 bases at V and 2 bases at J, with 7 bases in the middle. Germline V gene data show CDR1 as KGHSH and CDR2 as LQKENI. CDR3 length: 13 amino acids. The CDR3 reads CASSPVSQETQYF. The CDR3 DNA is TGTGCCAGCTCACCCGTGTCGCAAGAGACCCAGTACTTC.

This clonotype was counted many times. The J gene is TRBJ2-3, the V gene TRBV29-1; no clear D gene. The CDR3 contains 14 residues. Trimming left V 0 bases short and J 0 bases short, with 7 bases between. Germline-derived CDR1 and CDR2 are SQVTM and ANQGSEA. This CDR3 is CSVEDPTSTDTQYF. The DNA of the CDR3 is TGCAGCGTTGAAGATCCCACGAGCACAGATACGCAGTATTTT.

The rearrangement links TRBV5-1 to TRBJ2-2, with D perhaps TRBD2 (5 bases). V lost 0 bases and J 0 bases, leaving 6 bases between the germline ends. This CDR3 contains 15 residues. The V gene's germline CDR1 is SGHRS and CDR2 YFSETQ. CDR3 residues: CASSLELANTGELFF. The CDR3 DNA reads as TGCGCCAGCAGCTTGGAACTAGCGAACACCGGGGAGCTGTTTTTT.

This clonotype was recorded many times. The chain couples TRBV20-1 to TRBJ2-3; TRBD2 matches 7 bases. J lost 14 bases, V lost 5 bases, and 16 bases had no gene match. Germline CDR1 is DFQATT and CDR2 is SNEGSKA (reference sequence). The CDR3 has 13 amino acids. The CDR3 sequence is CSAPPPTSPKPYF. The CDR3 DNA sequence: TGCAGTGCTCCCCCCCCGACTAGCCCAAAGCCGTATTTT.

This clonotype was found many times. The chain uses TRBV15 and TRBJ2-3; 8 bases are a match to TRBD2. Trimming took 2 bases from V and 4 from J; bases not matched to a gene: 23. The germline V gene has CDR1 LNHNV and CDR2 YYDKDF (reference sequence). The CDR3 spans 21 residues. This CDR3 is CATSRTSGDRRTSIRADTQYF. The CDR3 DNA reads TGTGCCACCAGCAGAACCTCAGGGGACCGACGGACTAGCATTAGGGCAGATACGCAGTATTTT.

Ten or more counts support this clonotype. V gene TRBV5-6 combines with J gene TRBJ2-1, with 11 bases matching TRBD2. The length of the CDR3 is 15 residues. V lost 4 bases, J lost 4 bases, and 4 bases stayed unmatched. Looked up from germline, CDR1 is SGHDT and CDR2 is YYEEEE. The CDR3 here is CASSAGLAVYNEQFF. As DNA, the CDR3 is TGTGCCAGCAGCGCGGGACTAGCGGTTTACAATGAGCAGTTCTTC.

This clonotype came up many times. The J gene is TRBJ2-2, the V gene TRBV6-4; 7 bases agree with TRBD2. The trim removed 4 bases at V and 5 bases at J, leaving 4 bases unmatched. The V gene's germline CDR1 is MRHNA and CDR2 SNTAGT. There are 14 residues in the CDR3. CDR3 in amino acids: CASSAEGGTGELFF. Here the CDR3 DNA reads TGTGCCAGCAGTGCTGAGGGAGGGACCGGGGAGCTGTTTTTT.

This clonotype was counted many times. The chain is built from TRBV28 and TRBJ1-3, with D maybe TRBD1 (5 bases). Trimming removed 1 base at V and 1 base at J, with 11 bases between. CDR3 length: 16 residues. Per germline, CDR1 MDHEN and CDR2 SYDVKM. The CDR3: CASSLLDTVSGNTIYF. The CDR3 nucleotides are TGTGCCAGCAGTTTATTGGACACGGTATCTGGAAACACCATATATTTT.